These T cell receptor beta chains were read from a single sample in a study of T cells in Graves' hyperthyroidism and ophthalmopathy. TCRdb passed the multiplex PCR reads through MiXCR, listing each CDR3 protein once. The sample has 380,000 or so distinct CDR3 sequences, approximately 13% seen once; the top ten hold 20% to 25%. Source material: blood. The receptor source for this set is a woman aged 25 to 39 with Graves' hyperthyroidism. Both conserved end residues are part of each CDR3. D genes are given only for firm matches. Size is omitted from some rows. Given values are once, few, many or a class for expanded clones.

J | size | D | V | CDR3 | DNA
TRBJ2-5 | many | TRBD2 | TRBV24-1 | CATSDRLAGVETQYF | TGTGCCACCAGTGATCGACTAGCGGGAGTGGAGACCCAGTACTTC
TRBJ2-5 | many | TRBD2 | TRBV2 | CASSRTSRETQYF | TGTGCCAGCAGCAGGACTAGCCGGGAGACCCAGTACTTC
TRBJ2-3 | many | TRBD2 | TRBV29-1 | CSVEREGRHTQYF | TGCAGCGTTGAACGGGAGGGCCGGCATACGCAGTATTTT
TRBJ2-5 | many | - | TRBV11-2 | CASSLGGRPQETQYF | TGTGCCAGCAGCTTAGGGGGCAGGCCCCAAGAGACCCAGTACTTC
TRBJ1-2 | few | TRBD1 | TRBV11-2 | CASSLPRGGVGYGYTF | TGTGCCAGCAGCTTACCCAGGGGGGGGGTAGGCTATGGCTACACCTTC
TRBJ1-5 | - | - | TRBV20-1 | CSARGIGGVVSNQPQHF | TGCAGTGCTAGAGGGATCGGGGGGGTAGTGAGCAATCAGCCCCAGCATTTT
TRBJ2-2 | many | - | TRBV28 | CASQGPNTGELFF | TGTGCCAGCCAGGGACCGAACACCGGGGAGCTGTTTTTT
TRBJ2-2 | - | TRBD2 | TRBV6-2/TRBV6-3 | CASRGLAGTTGELFF | TGTGCCAGCCGGGGACTAGCGGGAACCACCGGGGAGCTATTTTTT
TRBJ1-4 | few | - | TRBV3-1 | CASSQARGPNEKLFF | TGTGCCAGCAGCCAAGCCAGGGGCCCCAATGAAAAACTGTTTTTT
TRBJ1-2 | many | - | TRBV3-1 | CASSQDGNGYTF | TGTGCCAGCAGCCAAGATGGAAATGGCTACACCTTC
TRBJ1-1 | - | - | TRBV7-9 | CASRHAQGTEAFF | TGTGCCAGCCGCCACGCTCAGGGCACTGAAGCTTTCTTT
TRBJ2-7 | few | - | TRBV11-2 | CASSEKWFSEYEQYF | TGTGCCAGCAGTGAGAAATGGTTCTCTGAATACGAGCAGTACTTC
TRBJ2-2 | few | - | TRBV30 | CAWQTKTGLTSNTGELFF | TGTGCCTGGCAGACAAAAACGGGACTTACCTCGAACACCGGGGAGCTGTTTTTT
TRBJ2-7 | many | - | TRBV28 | CASSSDLKGGYEQYF | TGTGCCAGCAGTTCTGATCTCAAGGGAGGCTACGAGCAGTACTTC
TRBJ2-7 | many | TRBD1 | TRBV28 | CASSLRTGAVYEQYF | TGTGCCAGCAGTTTGAGGACAGGGGCGGTTTACGAGCAGTACTTC
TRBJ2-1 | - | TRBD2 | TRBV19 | CASSILVGSGLNEQFF | TGTGCCAGTAGTATACTCGTAGGTAGCGGGCTCAATGAGCAGTTCTTC
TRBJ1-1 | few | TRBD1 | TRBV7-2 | CASSLLGQGSTEAFF | TGTGCCAGCAGCTTATTGGGACAGGGGAGCACTGAAGCTTTCTTT
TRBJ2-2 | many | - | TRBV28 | CASRLAPFGELFF | TGTGCCAGCAGGCTAGCGCCGTTCGGGGAGCTGTTTTTT
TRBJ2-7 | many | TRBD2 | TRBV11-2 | CASSLPRTSGSYSREQYF | TGTGCCAGCAGCCTTCCAAGGACTAGCGGGAGTTACTCGCGCGAGCAGTACTTC
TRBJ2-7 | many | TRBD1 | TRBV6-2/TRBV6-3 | CASARDSSYEQYF | TGTGCCAGCGCACGGGACAGCTCCTACGAGCAGTACTTC
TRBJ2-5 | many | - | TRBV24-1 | CATSDFSRSGVSETQYF | TGTGCCACCAGTGATTTTTCTCGTTCAGGTGTGTCGGAGACCCAGTACTTC
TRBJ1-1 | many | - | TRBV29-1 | CSVDVRGVGGEAFF | TGCAGCGTTGATGTTCGGGGGGTTGGGGGTGAAGCTTTCTTT
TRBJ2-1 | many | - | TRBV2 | CASSDLASSYNEQFF | TGTGCCAGCAGTGATCTAGCGAGCTCCTACAATGAGCAGTTCTTC
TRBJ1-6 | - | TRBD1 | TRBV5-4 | CASSSGGESSPLHF | TGTGCCAGCAGTTCAGGGGGCGAGAGTTCACCCCTCCACTTT
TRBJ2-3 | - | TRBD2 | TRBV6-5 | CASSKRLAGTVADTQYF | TGTGCCAGCAGTAAGAGACTAGCGGGGACGGTAGCAGATACGCAGTATTTT
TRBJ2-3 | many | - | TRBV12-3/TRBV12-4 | CASGPGTDTQYF | TGTGCCAGCGGACCAGGCACAGATACGCAGTATTTT
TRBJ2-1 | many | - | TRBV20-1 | CSARGVNNEQFF | TGCAGTGCTAGGGGCGTGAACAATGAGCAGTTCTTC
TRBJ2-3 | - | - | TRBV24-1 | CATSDPGLDTQYF | TGTGCCACCAGTGACCCAGGGTTGGATACGCAGTATTTT
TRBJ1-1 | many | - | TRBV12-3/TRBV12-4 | CASSFEGLHTEAFF | TGTGCCAGCAGTTTTGAAGGGTTGCACACTGAAGCTTTCTTT